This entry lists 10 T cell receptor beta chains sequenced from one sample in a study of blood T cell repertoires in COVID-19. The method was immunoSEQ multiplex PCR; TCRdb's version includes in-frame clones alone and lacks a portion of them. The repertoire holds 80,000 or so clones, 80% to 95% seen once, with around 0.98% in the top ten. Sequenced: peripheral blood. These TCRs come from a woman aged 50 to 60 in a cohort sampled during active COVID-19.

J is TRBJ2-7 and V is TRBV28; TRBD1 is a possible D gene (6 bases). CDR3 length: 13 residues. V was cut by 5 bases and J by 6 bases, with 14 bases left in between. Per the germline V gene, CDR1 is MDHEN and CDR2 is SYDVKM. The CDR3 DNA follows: TGTGCCAGCAGTGATTTTGTACAGGGCGAGCAGTACTTC. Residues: CASSDFVQGEQYF. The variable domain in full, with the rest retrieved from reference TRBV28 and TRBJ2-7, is DVKVTQSSRYLVKRTGEKVFLECVQDMDHENMFWYRQDPGLGLRLIYFSYDVKMKEKGDIPEGYSVSREKKERFSLILESASTNQTSMYLCASSDFVQGEQYFGPGTRLTVT.

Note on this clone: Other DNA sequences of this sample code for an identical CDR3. As DNA, the CDR3 is TGTGCCAGCAGTTTTGAGGGTGATCAGCCCCAGCATTTT. It specifies CASSFEGDQPQHF. The chain joins TRBV12-3 or TRBV12-4 to TRBJ1-5; no definite D call. This CDR3 spans 13 amino acids. V lost 3 bases, J lost 5 bases, and 8 bases lay in between.

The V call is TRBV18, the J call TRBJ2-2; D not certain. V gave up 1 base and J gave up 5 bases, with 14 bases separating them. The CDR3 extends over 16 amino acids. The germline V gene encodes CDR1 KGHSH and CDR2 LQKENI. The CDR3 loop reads CASSPRATPITGELFF. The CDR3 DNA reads TGTGCCAGCTCACCACGGGCTACACCTATTACCGGGGAGCTGTTTTTT.

This CDR3 reads CASRTSGGVFSNQPQHF. Written as DNA, the CDR3 is TGTGCCAGCAGAACTTCAGGGGGCGTTTTTAGCAATCAGCCCCAGCATTTT. The V and J genes are TRBV28 and TRBJ1-5, with 8 bases fitting TRBD1. Germline CDR1 and CDR2: MDHEN and SYDVKM. The CDR3 consists of 17 residues. Trimming took 6 bases from V and 0 from J; bases not matched to a gene: 10.

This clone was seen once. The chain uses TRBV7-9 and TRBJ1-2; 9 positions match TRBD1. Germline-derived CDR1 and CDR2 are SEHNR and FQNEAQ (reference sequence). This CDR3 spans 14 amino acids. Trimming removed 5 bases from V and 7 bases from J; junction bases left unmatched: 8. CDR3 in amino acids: CASSPGQGLGGYTF. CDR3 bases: TGTGCCAGCAGCCCCGGACAGGGGCTGGGTGGCTACACCTTC.

In DNA, the CDR3 is TGTGCCAGCATCTTCACGGGCGAGCAGTACTTC. Translation: CASIFTGEQYF. The chain employs TRBV28 and TRBJ2-7; D not certain. V gave up 7 bases and J gave up 6 bases, with 10 bases separating them. The CDR3 has 11 amino acids. Per the germline V gene, CDR1 is MDHEN and CDR2 is SYDVKM. Full variable domain (remainder filled in from reference TRBV28 and TRBJ2-7): DVKVTQSSRYLVKRTGEKVFLECVQDMDHENMFWYRQDPGLGLRLIYFSYDVKMKEKGDIPEGYSVSREKKERFSLILESASTNQTSMYLCASIFTGEQYFGPGTRLTVT.

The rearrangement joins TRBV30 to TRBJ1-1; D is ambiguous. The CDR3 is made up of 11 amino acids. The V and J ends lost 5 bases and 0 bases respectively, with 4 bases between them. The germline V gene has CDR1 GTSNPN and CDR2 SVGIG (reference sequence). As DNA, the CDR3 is TGTGCCTGGTGGCTGAACACTGAAGCTTTCTTT. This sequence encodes CAWWLNTEAFF. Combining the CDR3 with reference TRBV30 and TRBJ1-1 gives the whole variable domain SQTIHQWPATLVQPVGSPLSLECTVEGTSNPNLYWYRQAAGRGLQLLFYSVGIGQISSEVPQNLSASRPQDRQFILSSKKLLLSDSGFYLCAWWLNTEAFFGQGTRLTVV.

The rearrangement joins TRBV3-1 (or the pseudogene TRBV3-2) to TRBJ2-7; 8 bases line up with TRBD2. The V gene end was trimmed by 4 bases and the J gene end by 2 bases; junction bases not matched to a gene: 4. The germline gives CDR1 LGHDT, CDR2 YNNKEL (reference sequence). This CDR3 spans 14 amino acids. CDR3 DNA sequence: TGTGCCAGCAGCCCGGGACTAGGAACCTACGAGCAGTACTTC. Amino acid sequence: CASSPGLGTYEQYF.

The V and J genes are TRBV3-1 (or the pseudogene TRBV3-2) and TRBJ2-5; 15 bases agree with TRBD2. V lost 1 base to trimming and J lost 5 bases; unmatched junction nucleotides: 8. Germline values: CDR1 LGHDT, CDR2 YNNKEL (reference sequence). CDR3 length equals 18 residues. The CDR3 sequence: CASSQGTSGRAVRETQYF. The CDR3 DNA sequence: TGTGCCAGCAGCCAAGGGACTAGCGGGAGGGCGGTGAGGGAGACCCAGTACTTC.

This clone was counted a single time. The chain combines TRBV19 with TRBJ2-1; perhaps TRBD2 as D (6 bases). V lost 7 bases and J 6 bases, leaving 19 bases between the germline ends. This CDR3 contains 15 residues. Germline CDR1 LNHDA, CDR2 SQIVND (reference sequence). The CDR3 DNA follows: TGTGCCAGTACACCCAACGCGGGATTAAGCAATGAGCAGTTCTTC. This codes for CASTPNAGLSNEQFF.